Listed here is a single T cell receptor beta chain. Its antigen remains undetermined. Base quality data are lacking; no much larger clone is found one base away. According to the germline V gene, CDR1 reads LGHNA and CDR2 reads YSLEER. V is reduced by 0 bases and J by 2 bases, leaving a spacing of 13 bases between them. From its cysteine to its phenylalanine, the CDR3 spans 16 amino acids. This entry keeps only the CDR3 DNA: 48 bases, framed from base 1. This specimen belongs to a study of blood T cells in healthy people across ages (dated by TCRdb to between 2014 and 2017). Background on the whole study: Template switching captured roughly one uniquely barcoded TCR beta cDNA molecule per two T cells in model experiments. Four age groups were formed from the donors: young (average approximately 15 years), middle-aged (roughly 38), aged (roughly 59) and long-lived (roughly 81). To avoid experimental bias, donors of different ages were distributed randomly across sequencing lanes. To track age-related changes in TCR beta repertoire diversity, the study relied on deep sequencing normalized with unique cDNA molecular identifiers. The study analyzed two additional independent replicas of 1 million unique cDNA reads from the same blood draw for two donors, one aged 18 to 30 and one aged 80 or older. What the authors observed across the whole study: As age increased, observed TCR beta diversity per million T cells dropped in a roughly linear way, and a significant reduction was already evident by age roughly 40. Compared with the aged group, the long-lived group had more naive CD4+ T cells, fewer expanded clones and increased TCR diversity, a pattern suggesting age selection. Estimates of total diversity based on one million sequenced T cells were regarded as lower bounds and as underestimates. A strong correlation was found between observed TCR beta diversity and the percentage of naive T cells measured by flow cytometry. The CMV infection status of donors was not known, potentially confounding age-related changes in expanded clonotypes. Conclusive comparison of naive and antigen-experienced compartments was prevented by the profiling of bulk unsorted PBMCs.

Libraries were built with 5' RACE. The instrument was an Illumina HiSeq 2500. A second roughly 6 to 11 cycle PCR used a sample-barcoded 5' primer and a J-beta primer mix. Each TCR beta cDNA molecule received a unique molecular identifier from a template-switch 5' adaptor carrying 12 random nucleotides. At least 2.5 million CDR3-containing paired-end reads were obtained from each sample. First-strand cDNA synthesis was performed from all RNA using the Mint cDNA synthesis kit, with priming by a TRBC-specific oligonucleotide. Following uracil-DNA glycosylase treatment, a first 18-cycle PCR with universal primers M1SS and BC2_uni_R was performed on all cDNA. For the original study's pipeline: Normalization of each sample was performed by random selection of 1 million high-quality reads, each carrying a distinct molecular identifier. Reads sharing molecular identifiers were discarded rather than binned into consensus sequences. MiTCR, run with a Q25 quality threshold and the strictest error-elimination algorithm, handled CDR3 identification, clonotype clustering and error correction. Lower-bound total TCR beta diversity was estimated with a nonparametric unseen species model using Euler transformation. The public reads were run again by TCRdb, first through fastp at Q25 and then through MiXCR, and only productive beta chains were kept. Under each unique CDR3 protein, matching rows form one entry showing the most common genes and DNA. Clone size and V and J calls follow TCRdb, not the original study. This sample comprises 850,000 or so distinct CDR3 sequences, around 26% of them detected only once. Roughly 17% of the sample is in the top ten clones.

The donors were a few dozen Caucasian individuals from Russia, aged roughly 6 to 90 years, who were systemically healthy. Each donor gave approximately 9.4 milliliters of peripheral blood, drawn into EDTA-treated Vacutainer tubes. Ficoll-Paque density-gradient centrifugation was used to isolate PBMCs, with at least 6 million per sample. Total RNA, at least 6 micrograms per sample, was extracted from PBMCs with Trizol reagent. Naive CD45RAhigh/CD27high T cell percentages were measured by flow cytometry on a PBMC aliquot from every donor. This clonotype originated in an elderly woman in good health. The V gene is TRBV4-3 and the J gene is TRBJ1-1; the D gene identity is not certain. Sequencing used blood. The sequence in DNA is TGCGCCAGCAGCCAAGAGTCGGGGATCGGAAACACTGAAGCTTTCTTT. This is translated as CASSQESGIGNTEAFF.